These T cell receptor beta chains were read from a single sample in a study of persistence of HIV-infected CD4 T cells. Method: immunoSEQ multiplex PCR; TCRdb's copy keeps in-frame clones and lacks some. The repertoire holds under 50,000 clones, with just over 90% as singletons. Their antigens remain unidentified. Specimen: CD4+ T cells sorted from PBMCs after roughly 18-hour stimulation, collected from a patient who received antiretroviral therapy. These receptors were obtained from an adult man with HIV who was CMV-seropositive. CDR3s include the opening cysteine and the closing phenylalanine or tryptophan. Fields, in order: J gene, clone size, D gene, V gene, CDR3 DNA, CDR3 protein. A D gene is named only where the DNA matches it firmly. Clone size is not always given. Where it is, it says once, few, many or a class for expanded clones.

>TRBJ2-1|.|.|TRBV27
TGTGCCAGCAGTTTACGCGATAGAGGGACTGAGCAGTTCTTC
CASSLRDRGTEQFF
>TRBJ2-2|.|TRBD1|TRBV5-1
TGCGCCAGCAGCTTGGCAGGACAGGGTGTCCGCCTTGGGACCGGGGAGCTGTTTTTT
CASSLAGQGVRLGTGELFF
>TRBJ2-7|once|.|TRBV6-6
TGTGCCAGCAGTTACCGAGCCCCCTCGTCGTCCGAGCAGTACTTC
CASSYRAPSSSEQYF
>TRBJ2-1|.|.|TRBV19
TGTGCCAGTAGTTGGGCAGCTGCTAATAATGAGCAGTTCTTC
CASSWAAANNEQFF
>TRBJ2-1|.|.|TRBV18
TGTGCCAGCTCACCACGGTCTAACAGGGAGACTGAGCAGTTCTTC
CASSPRSNRETEQFF
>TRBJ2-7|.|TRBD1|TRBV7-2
TGTGCCAGCGCCCCGGGACAGGGGGTCCACGAGCAGTACTTC
CASAPGQGVHEQYF
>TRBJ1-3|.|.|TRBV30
TGTGCCTGGAGTGCGGCTGCGGGAAACACCATATATTTT
CAWSAAAGNTIYF
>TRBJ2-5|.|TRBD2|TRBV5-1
TGCGCCAGCTGGACCGGGGGGGCGGAGCAAGAGACCCAGTACTTC
CASWTGGAEQETQYF
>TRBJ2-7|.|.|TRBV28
TGTGCCAGCAGTTTTCCACAGGGGCGGGGGACCTACGAGCAGTACTTC
CASSFPQGRGTYEQYF
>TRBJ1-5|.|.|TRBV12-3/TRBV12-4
TGTGCCAGCAGTCGGGACATCGATCAGCCCCAGCATTTT
CASSRDIDQPQHF
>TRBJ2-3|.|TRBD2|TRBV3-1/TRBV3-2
TGTGCCAGCAGCCAAGGGCTAGCGGGGGGGCGGTCGGGGCTCACAGATACGCAGTATTTT
CASSQGLAGGRSGLTDTQYF
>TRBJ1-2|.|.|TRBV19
TGTGCCAGTAGTATGAGGGCAAGGTCAGACTATGGCTACACCTTC
CASSMRARSDYGYTF
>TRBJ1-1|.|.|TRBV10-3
TGTGCCACTCACGGGGGGCCGAACACTGAAGCTTTCTTT
CATHGGPNTEAFF
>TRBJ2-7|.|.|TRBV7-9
TGTGCCAGCAGCTCAACAGATTCCTACGAGCAGTACTTC
CASSSTDSYEQYF
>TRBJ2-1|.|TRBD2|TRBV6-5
TGTGCCAGCACCTCCCCCGGGACTACCCACAATGAGCAGTTCTTC
CASTSPGTTHNEQFF
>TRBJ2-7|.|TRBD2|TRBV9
TGTGCCAGCAGCGTACTTAGCGGGGGGTTCTACGAGCAGTACTTC
CASSVLSGGFYEQYF
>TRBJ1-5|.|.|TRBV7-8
TGTGCCAGCAGCAGAATTACAGGGTCGGGTCAGCCCCAGCATTTT
CASSRITGSGQPQHF
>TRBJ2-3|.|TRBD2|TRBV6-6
TGTGCCATCGCCGGACTAGCGGGGGGCCTGGATACGCAGTATTTT
CAIAGLAGGLDTQYF
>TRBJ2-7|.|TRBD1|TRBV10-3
TGTGCCATCAGTTACCTGACAGGGATGCGCTACGAGCAGTACTTC
CAISYLTGMRYEQYF
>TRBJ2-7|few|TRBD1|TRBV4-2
TGTGCCAGCAGCCAAGGATTGGGGGGACAGGCCGGACCCTACGAGCAGTACTTC
CASSQGLGGQAGPYEQYF
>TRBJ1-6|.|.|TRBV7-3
TGTGCCAGCAGCTCAAGTGCGGGGCTACGGTCACCCCTCCACTTT
CASSSSAGLRSPLHF
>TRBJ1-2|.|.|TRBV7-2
TGTGCCAGCAGCCCTAGGACCAAAGCTAACTATGGCTACACCTTC
CASSPRTKANYGYTF
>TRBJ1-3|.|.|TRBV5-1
TGCGCCATAGGACAGCTAGGAAACACCATATATTTT
CAIGQLGNTIYF
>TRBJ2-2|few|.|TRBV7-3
TGTGCCAGCAGCTCCCATACTGCCGGGTCATGGGGCACCGGGGAGCTGTTTTTT
CASSSHTAGSWGTGELFF
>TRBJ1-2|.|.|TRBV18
TGTGCCAGCTCACCATTGGAGCGGGAGGCTGGCTACACCTTC
CASSPLEREAGYTF
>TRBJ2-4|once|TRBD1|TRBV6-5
TGTGCCAGCAGTTTAGGACAGGGTAACATTCAGTACTTC
CASSLGQGNIQYF
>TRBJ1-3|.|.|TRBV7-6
TGTGCCAGCAGCCGACGCAGCTCTGGAAACACCATATATTTT
CASSRRSSGNTIYF
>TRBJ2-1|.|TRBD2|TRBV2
TGTGCCAGCAGTGAAAGGAGGCTAGCGGTCTACAATGAGCAGTTCTTC
CASSERRLAVYNEQFF
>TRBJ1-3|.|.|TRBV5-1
TGCGCCAGCAGCGAGGGTCGCTCTGGAAACACCATATATTTT
CASSEGRSGNTIYF
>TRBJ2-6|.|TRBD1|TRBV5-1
TGCGCCAGCAGCGTGGACAGGGCCCCTGGGGCCAACGTCCTGACTTTC
CASSVDRAPGANVLTF
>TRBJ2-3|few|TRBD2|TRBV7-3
TGTGCCAGCAGCCATGGGACTAGCGGGGGCACAGATACGCAGTATTTT
CASSHGTSGGTDTQYF
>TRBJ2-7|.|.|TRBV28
TGTGCCACCACATGGATGGCAGGGCCCTACGAGCAGTACTTC
CATTWMAGPYEQYF
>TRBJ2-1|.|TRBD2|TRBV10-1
TGCGCCAGCAGTTTAGCGGGTCTCGATAACAATGAGCAGTTCTTC
CASSLAGLDNNEQFF
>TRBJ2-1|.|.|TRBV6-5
TGTGCCGCCACAGGGCAGAACGAGCGGTTCTTC
CAATGQNERFF
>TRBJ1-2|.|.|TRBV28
TGTGCCAGCAGTTTAGCGTGGGAAGATGGCTACACCTTC
CASSLAWEDGYTF
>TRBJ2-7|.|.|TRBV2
TGTGCCAGCAGTCTAACAGGGTCTTCTACCTACGAGCAGTACTTC
CASSLTGSSTYEQYF
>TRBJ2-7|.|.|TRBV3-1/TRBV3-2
TGTGCCAGCAGCCGGCTTTCGCTTTCCTACGAGCAGTACTTC
CASSRLSLSYEQYF
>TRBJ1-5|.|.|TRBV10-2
TGCGCCAGCAGTTCATGGGGCTATCAGCCCCAGCATTTT
CASSSWGYQPQHF
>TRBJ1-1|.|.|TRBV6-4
TGTGCCAGCAGTGCCGACAGTTACACTGAAGCTTTCTTT
CASSADSYTEAFF
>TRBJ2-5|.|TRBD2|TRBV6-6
TGTGCCAGCAGTTACGGCGGGGGGTACCAAGAGACCCAGTACTTC
CASSYGGGYQETQYF
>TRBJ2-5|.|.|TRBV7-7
TGTGCCAGCAGCTTAGCGTTCGGGGGGCAATTGTACCAAGAGACCCAGTACTTC
CASSLAFGGQLYQETQYF
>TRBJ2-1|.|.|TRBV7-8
TGTGCCAGCAGCCCCATACGGGGGGAGCAGTTCTTC
CASSPIRGEQFF
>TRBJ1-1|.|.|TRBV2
TGTGCCAGCAGGAAGGACAGAATGAACACTGAAGCTTTCTTT
CASRKDRMNTEAFF
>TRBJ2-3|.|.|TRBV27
TGTGCCAGCAGTTCACCAGGACAATTCACAGATACGCAGTATTTT
CASSSPGQFTDTQYF
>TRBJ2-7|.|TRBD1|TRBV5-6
TGTGCCAGCAGCTTCACAGGGGGCTCGACCTACGAGCAGTACTTC
CASSFTGGSTYEQYF
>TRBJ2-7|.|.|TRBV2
TGTGCCAGCAGTGAGGAGCAGGGTGCCTACGAGCAGTACTTC
CASSEEQGAYEQYF
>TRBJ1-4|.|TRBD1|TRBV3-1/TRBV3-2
TGTGCCAGCAGCGGCGCGGGACAGGGGAGAGTAGTGTTTTTT
CASSGAGQGRVVFF
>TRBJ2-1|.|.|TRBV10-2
TGCGCCAGCAGTGAGTCGGGGGTGGTATCCCATGAGCAGTTCTTC
CASSESGVVSHEQFF
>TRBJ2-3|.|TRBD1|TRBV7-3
TGTGCCAGCAGCTTATTCGGACAGGGGGGCACAGATACGCAGTATTTT
CASSLFGQGGTDTQYF
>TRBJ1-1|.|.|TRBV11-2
TGTGCCAGCAGCGTCGCTGCAGGAGGGACTGAAGCTTTCTTT
CASSVAAGGTEAFF
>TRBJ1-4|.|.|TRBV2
TGTGCCAGCAATCCCCCAGGCAATGAAAAACTGTTTTTT
CASNPPGNEKLFF
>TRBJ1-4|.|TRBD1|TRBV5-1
TGCGCCAGCAGCATAGGACAGGTGAATGAAAAACTGTTTTTT
CASSIGQVNEKLFF
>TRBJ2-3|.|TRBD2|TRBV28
TGTGCCAGCAGTTCAAGCGGGGGGACCACAGATACGCAGTATTTT
CASSSSGGTTDTQYF
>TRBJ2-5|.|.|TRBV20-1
TGCAGTGCTAGTAATTTGGGAAATGAGACCCAGTACTTC
CSASNLGNETQYF